This T cell receptor beta chain was recorded in a study of regulatory T cells in long-lasting Graves disease. Time point described: persistent/refractory GD, antithyroid drugs over 5 years with positive TRAb. Making the TCR library involved RNA that had been extracted from PBMCs. All patients originated from an endocrinology department located in Xi'an, China. In this sample, this clonotype turned up many times. Trimming pared 5 bases from V and 2 bases from J, leaving 16 bases between. CDR3 size: 15 residues. Germline CDR1 is LGHNT and CDR2 is FRNRAP. Construction of TCR beta libraries relied on iRepertoire HTBI primers and on Arm-PCR targeting CDR3 regions. TCRdb analysed the multiplex PCR reads with MiXCR anew, one entry per CDR3 protein. The sample yields 390,000 or so distinct CDR3 sequences, roughly 25% seen once.

The sequenced sample was peripheral blood mononuclear cells (PBMCs), obtained when the disease was refractory, from a patient treated with antithyroid drugs. This rearrangement joins TRBV12-5 to TRBJ2-7; TRBD2 is a possible D gene (6 bases). This TCR was recovered from a woman between 35 and 50 years old with Graves disease. The CDR3 DNA is TGTGCTAGTGGTCAGGGACTGGGAGCAACCTACGAGCAGTACTTC. Encoded protein: CASGQGLGATYEQYF.